Presented here are 18 T cell receptor beta chains from one specimen sequenced in a study of graft-versus-host responses after intestinal transplantation. For these TCRs, the target antigens are not known. Method: immunoSEQ multiplex PCR; TCRdb's copy keeps in-frame clones and lacks some. The sample includes some 92,000 clones, roughly 90% of them seen just once. The specimen comprised unstimulated CD4+ T cells sorted from spleen or lymph node cells, sampled before intestinal transplant. These TCRs come from a human donor who received an intestinal transplant.

V is TRBV18 and J is TRBJ1-1, with a possible D match to TRBD1 (6 bases). Germline loops: CDR1 KGHSH, CDR2 LQKENI. Trimming left V 4 bases short and J 0 bases short, with 18 bases between. This CDR3 region has 17 residues. This chain's CDR3 is CASSLKGPGQMNTEAFF. As DNA, the CDR3 is TGTGCCAGCTCACTAAAGGGGCCGGGACAAATGAACACTGAAGCTTTCTTT.

The chain is built from TRBV19 and TRBJ2-1; weak D call: TRBD2 (6 bases). This CDR3 region has 16 residues. Trimming left V 0 bases short and J 4 bases short, with 13 bases between. Germline CDR1 reads LNHDA; CDR2 reads SQIVND (reference sequence). CDR3 in amino acids: CASSIDLAKLYNEQFF. CDR3 coding DNA: TGTGCCAGTAGTATAGATCTAGCGAAACTATACAATGAGCAGTTCTTC.

The chain joins TRBV19 to TRBJ2-6, with 11 bases that match TRBD1. The CDR3 totals 17 residues. The germline V gene encodes CDR1 LNHDA and CDR2 SQIVND (reference sequence). V shed 6 bases, J shed 0 bases, and the junction held 4 bases outside the gene matches. CDR3 DNA: TGTGCCAGTAGCCGCGGGACAGGGGGCTCTGGGGCCAACGTCCTGACTTTC. Protein sequence: CASSRGTGGSGANVLTF.

Here the CDR3 reads CASSSDRGINEQYF. Written as DNA, the CDR3 is TGCGCCAGCAGCTCGGACAGGGGGATCAACGAGCAGTACTTC. The chain uses TRBV5-1 and TRBJ2-7, with 10 bases fitting TRBD1. This CDR3 has 14 amino acids. Trimming at V came to 3 bases and at J to 5 bases, leaving 5 bases not matched to a gene. Per germline, CDR1 SGHRS and CDR2 YFSETQ.

This chain connects TRBV6-6 to TRBJ1-1; weak D call: TRBD1 (5 bases). Between the trimmed V and J ends, which lost 0 bases and 7 bases, there was a span of 9 bases. This CDR3 contains 13 residues. Germline V gives CDR1 MNHNY, CDR2 SVGAGI (reference sequence). CDR3 protein: CASSYSRGDEAFF. DNA of the CDR3: TGTGCCAGCAGTTACTCGAGAGGGGATGAAGCTTTCTTT.

The rearrangement uses TRBV7-6 and TRBJ2-3; D is unresolved. This CDR3 region has 14 residues. The germline gives CDR1 SGHVS, CDR2 FNYEAQ. V was cut by 0 bases and J by 0 bases, with 4 bases left in between. The CDR3 sequence is CASSLAASTDTQYF. DNA for the CDR3: TGTGCCAGCAGCTTAGCGGCTAGCACAGATACGCAGTATTTT.

This clone was observed once. The rearrangement uses TRBV7-9 and TRBJ2-5, with a weak D call TRBD2 (6 bases). The germline gives CDR1 SEHNR, CDR2 FQNEAQ (reference sequence). Trimming removed 4 bases at V and 2 bases at J, with 14 bases between. This CDR3 comprises 15 residues. The CDR3 DNA reads TGTGCCAGCAGCTCATTTCCAGGGACTCAAGAGACCCAGTACTTC. This sequence encodes CASSSFPGTQETQYF.

This rearrangement joins TRBV7-6 to TRBJ2-5, with TRBD1 identical over 8 bases. With V trimmed by 0 bases and J by 4 bases, 10 bases remained unmatched. Germline CDR1 SGHVS, CDR2 FNYEAQ. This CDR3 contains 17 residues. The CDR3 region has the DNA TGTGCCAGCAGCTTAGCCCCTCAGGGGGCCTGGGGAGAGACCCAGTACTTC. Translating it yields CASSLAPQGAWGETQYF.

The chain uses TRBV30 and TRBJ2-1; unclear D gene. Germline loops: CDR1 GTSNPN, CDR2 SVGIG (reference sequence). The CDR3 length is 12 residues. Trimming took 0 bases from V and 3 from J, leaving 3 bases between them. As DNA, the CDR3 is TGTGCCTGGAGTGTTAGCTACAATGAGCAGTTCTTC. Residues: CAWSVSYNEQFF.

The gene calls are TRBV7-2 and TRBJ2-3; D gene ambiguous. Trimming took off 1 base at V and 0 bases at J, with 5 bases between the two ends. This CDR3 has 14 amino acids. Germline lookup yields CDR1 SGHTA and CDR2 FQGNSA. In DNA, the CDR3 is TGTGCCAGCAGCTTAGATACTAGCACAGATACGCAGTATTTT. This encodes CASSLDTSTDTQYF.

This clone was picked up one time. This sequence joins TRBV28 and TRBJ1-5; TRBD1 matches 12 bases. The germline gives CDR1 MDHEN, CDR2 SYDVKM. Trimming at V came to 5 bases and at J to 7 bases, leaving 6 bases not matched to a gene. The length of the CDR3 is 15 residues. The CDR3 is CASSVGQGAGQPQHF. CDR3 in DNA: TGTGCCAGCAGTGTGGGACAGGGGGCAGGGCAGCCCCAGCATTTT.

The V and J genes are TRBV2 and TRBJ2-2; D is unclear. This CDR3 comprises 13 residues. The germline V gene has CDR1 SNHLY and CDR2 FYNNEI. Trimming cost V 7 bases and J 6 bases, with 12 bases left between them. CDR3 sequence: CASNVGFAGELFF. DNA for the CDR3: TGTGCCAGCAACGTTGGATTCGCCGGGGAGCTGTTTTTT.

The genes are TRBV18 and TRBJ2-1, with D tentatively TRBD1 (5 bases). This CDR3 is built from 15 residues. Trimming shortened V by 4 bases and J by 1 base, and 11 bases separated the two germline ends. Germline CDR1 and CDR2: KGHSH and LQKENI. The CDR3, as DNA: TGTGCCAGCTCACGTATGACAGTTTCCTACAATGAGCAGTTCTTC. Protein product: CASSRMTVSYNEQFF.

The V call is TRBV7-9, the J call TRBJ1-5; 9 bases match TRBD1. The CDR3 is 16 residues long. The trim removed 1 base at V and 3 bases at J, leaving 4 bases unmatched. Germline CDR1 reads SEHNR; CDR2 reads FQNEAQ (reference sequence). The CDR3 spells CASSLGTGEDNQPQHF. CDR3 coding DNA: TGTGCCAGCAGCTTAGGGACAGGGGAGGACAATCAGCCCCAGCATTTT.

The CDR3 reads CASSVWDRGNEQFF. The CDR3, as DNA: TGTGCCAGCAGCGTCTGGGACAGAGGCAATGAGCAGTTCTTC. The chain joins TRBV5-8 to TRBJ2-1, with TRBD1 identical over 7 bases. V shed 4 bases and J 6 bases; nucleotides not matched to a gene: 7. The germline V gene has CDR1 SGHTS and CDR2 YDEGEE. The CDR3 contains 14 residues.

The genes are TRBV4-2 and TRBJ2-1, with D perhaps being TRBD1 or TRBD2 (5 bases each). There are 13 residues in the CDR3. Trimming took 3 bases from V and 10 from J, leaving 13 bases between them. Germline CDR1 LGHNA, CDR2 YNFKEQ. The CDR3 is CASSHVLAGEQFF. The CDR3 DNA sequence: TGTGCCAGCAGCCATGTCCTAGCAGGGGAGCAGTTCTTC.

This chain links TRBV6-1 with TRBJ2-2, with D possibly matching TRBD2 (5 bases). Germline V gene sequence: CDR1 MNHNS, CDR2 SASEGT. The CDR3 is 14 amino acids. The V end was cut by 7 bases, the J end by 3 bases, with 12 bases between. CDR3 protein: CASKLGGDTGELFF. CDR3 nucleotide sequence: TGTGCCAGCAAGTTAGGAGGAGACACCGGGGAGCTGTTTTTT.

The V call is TRBV19, the J call TRBJ2-1; 13 nucleotides line up with TRBD2. CDR3 size: 15 residues. Germline V gene sequence: CDR1 LNHDA, CDR2 SQIVND (reference sequence). The V gene end was trimmed by 6 bases and the J gene end by 12 bases; junction bases not matched to a gene: 11. The CDR3 DNA is TGTGCCAGTAGCCAAACTAGCGGGAGGGCCCTCAGGCAGTTCTTC. It translates to CASSQTSGRALRQFF.